This T cell receptor beta chain was sequenced for a study of blood T cell repertoires in COVID-19. Study-level information: Spain, Italy and the United States supplied samples that represented acute and convalescent COVID-19. Sources were T cells, B-cell-depleted T cells, or PBMCs; the material itself was cDNA or gDNA.

Per the authors' pipeline: Scientists estimated how many nucleated cells there were by amplifying reference gene primers. TCRdb keeps only in-frame clones here, not all; method: immunoSEQ multiplex PCR. V and J calls plus clone size are reproduced from that table; the DNA served to infer D and trimming. The sample has approximately 61,000 clones, approximately 79% seen once. The receptor was isolated from an older woman with acute or convalescent COVID-19. The sample was peripheral blood.

The CDR3 DNA is TGTGCCAGCAGCCCGAGCACAGATACGCAGTATTTT. This codes for CASSPSTDTQYF. This chain links TRBV6-6 with TRBJ2-3; D remains ambiguous. CDR3 length: 12 residues. The V gene's germline CDR1 is MNHNY and CDR2 SVGAGI (reference sequence). V lost 6 bases, J lost 0 bases, and 4 bases lay in between.